Listed below are T cell receptor beta chains from one sample, sequenced in a study of blood T cell repertoires in COVID-19. Sequencing was performed with immunoSEQ multiplex PCR; in TCRdb, only in-frame clones are kept and a portion is missing. Altogether some 87,000 clones are present, 75% to 85% being singletons, with the ten largest covering 10% to 15%. Sequencing used peripheral blood. These receptors came from a human donor in a cohort sampled during active COVID-19. The CDR3 runs from the conserved cysteine through the conserved F or W. Each record gives: clone size, CDR3 length, V gene, D gene, J gene, CDR3 DNA, CDR3 protein. D genes are given only for firm matches. The listing skips clone size in some rows; elsewhere it reads once, few, many or a size class.

size: -
length: 15
V: TRBV30
D: TRBD2
J: TRBJ2-5
DNA: TGTGCCGGGACTAGCGGGGGGAGTCTACAAGAGACCCAGTACTTC
CDR3: CAGTSGGSLQETQYF

size: -
length: 13
V: TRBV2
D: -
J: TRBJ1-5
DNA: TGTGCCACCGGGGGGACGGGCAATCAGCCCCAGCATTTT
CDR3: CATGGTGNQPQHF

size: -
length: 13
V: TRBV28
D: -
J: TRBJ2-2
DNA: TGTGCCAGCAGTTTACTGGGGCCCGGGGAGCTGTTTTTT
CDR3: CASSLLGPGELFF

size: -
length: 16
V: TRBV9
D: -
J: TRBJ2-2
DNA: TGTGCCAGCAGCGTAGAACACCACGCGAACACCGGGGAGCTGTTTTTT
CDR3: CASSVEHHANTGELFF

size: -
length: 16
V: TRBV6-5
D: TRBD1
J: TRBJ1-6
DNA: TGTGCCAGCAGTTTCCCGGACAGGAGGGATAATTCACCCCTCCACTTT
CDR3: CASSFPDRRDNSPLHF

size: -
length: 15
V: TRBV5-1
D: -
J: TRBJ1-6
DNA: TGCGCCAGCAGCTTGGGCAGCTCCTATAATTCACCCCTCCACTTT
CDR3: CASSLGSSYNSPLHF

size: -
length: 13
V: TRBV27
D: TRBD1
J: TRBJ1-2
DNA: TGTGCCAGCAGTCGGGGACAGGGAGATGGCTACACCTTC
CDR3: CASSRGQGDGYTF

size: -
length: 15
V: TRBV6-5
D: TRBD1
J: TRBJ1-4
DNA: TGTGCCAGCAGGCCTCCCAGGGGGTCTAATGAAAAACTGTTTTTT
CDR3: CASRPPRGSNEKLFF

size: -
length: 19
V: TRBV4-1
D: TRBD1
J: TRBJ2-2
DNA: TGCGCCAGCAGCCAAGGCGTGGGTCAGGGGGCGGGAAGCACCGGGGAGCTGTTTTTT
CDR3: CASSQGVGQGAGSTGELFF

size: -
length: 13
V: TRBV3-1/TRBV3-2
D: -
J: TRBJ1-1
DNA: TGTGCCAGCAGCCATTGGGGGGGGACTGAAGCTTTCTTT
CDR3: CASSHWGGTEAFF

size: -
length: 12
V: TRBV19
D: -
J: TRBJ2-2
DNA: TGTGCCAGTAGACGGGTCGTCGGGGAGCTGTTTTTT
CDR3: CASRRVVGELFF

size: few
length: 12
V: TRBV7-9
D: -
J: TRBJ1-6
DNA: TGTGCCAGCAGCCTTCAGAATTCACCCCTCCACTTT
CDR3: CASSLQNSPLHF

size: -
length: 15
V: TRBV5-5
D: TRBD2
J: TRBJ2-2
DNA: TGTGCCAGCAGCTTGATGACTAGCCACACCGGGGAGCTGTTTTTT
CDR3: CASSLMTSHTGELFF

size: -
length: 12
V: TRBV3-1/TRBV3-2
D: TRBD1
J: TRBJ1-1
DNA: TGTGCCAGCAGCCACGGACAGGGAGAAGCTTTCTTT
CDR3: CASSHGQGEAFF

size: -
length: 13
V: TRBV12-3/TRBV12-4
D: -
J: TRBJ1-5
DNA: TGTGCCAGCAGTTTCCGGCGGAATCAGCCCCAGCATTTT
CDR3: CASSFRRNQPQHF

size: -
length: 14
V: TRBV11-2
D: -
J: TRBJ2-5
DNA: TGTGCCAGCAGCTTATATTACCAGGCGGAGACCCAGTACTTC
CDR3: CASSLYYQAETQYF

size: -
length: 14
V: TRBV28
D: TRBD2
J: TRBJ2-7
DNA: TGTGCCAGCACTTTGACGGGGACTAAATACGAGCAGTACTTC
CDR3: CASTLTGTKYEQYF

size: -
length: 14
V: TRBV2
D: -
J: TRBJ1-4
DNA: TGTGCCAGCACGCAGGTTACCCGCAATGAAAAACTGTTTTTT
CDR3: CASTQVTRNEKLFF

size: -
length: 14
V: TRBV7-9
D: -
J: TRBJ1-1
DNA: TGTGCCAGCAGCTTAGAATTGGGGGGAGATGAAGCTTTCTTT
CDR3: CASSLELGGDEAFF

size: -
length: 18
V: TRBV10-1
D: TRBD1
J: TRBJ1-1
DNA: TGCGCCAGCAGTGAGGCTCGGGGACAGGGGGCGTCGGGCACTGAAGCTTTCTTT
CDR3: CASSEARGQGASGTEAFF

size: once
length: 20
V: TRBV9
D: TRBD2
J: TRBJ2-1
DNA: TGTGCCAGCAGCGTAGGTGGGACTAGCGGGGGGAGCCGTTTTTACAATGAGCAGTTCTTC
CDR3: CASSVGGTSGGSRFYNEQFF

size: -
length: 11
V: TRBV6-5
D: -
J: TRBJ1-4
DNA: TGTGCCACCCAGCGGATCGAAAAACTGTTTTTT
CDR3: CATQRIEKLFF

size: -
length: 17
V: TRBV10-3
D: TRBD2
J: TRBJ2-1
DNA: TGTGCCATCAGTGTTGGGCGGGGGGAAGGATCCTACAATGAGCAGTTCTTC
CDR3: CAISVGRGEGSYNEQFF

size: -
length: 17
V: TRBV7-3
D: TRBD1
J: TRBJ2-1
DNA: TGTGCCAGCAGCTCCAACAGGGGGCAGGGGTCCTACAATGAGCAGTTCTTC
CDR3: CASSSNRGQGSYNEQFF

size: -
length: 18
V: TRBV27
D: -
J: TRBJ2-4
DNA: TGTGCCAGCAGACCAACCACGAACAGAGTCTCGAGCAAAAACATTCAGTACTTC
CDR3: CASRPTTNRVSSKNIQYF

size: -
length: 17
V: TRBV28
D: -
J: TRBJ1-4
DNA: TGTGCCAGCAGCCCTTCGGGAGTCATGTCAACTAATGAAAAACTGTTTTTT
CDR3: CASSPSGVMSTNEKLFF

size: once
length: 14
V: TRBV4-3
D: -
J: TRBJ1-1
DNA: TGCGCCAGCAGCCAAGAGATCGGGATCACTGAAGCTTTCTTT
CDR3: CASSQEIGITEAFF

size: once
length: 14
V: TRBV10-2
D: TRBD2
J: TRBJ2-5
DNA: TGCGCCAGCAGTGACCGGGGGGGCCAAGAGACCCAGTACTTC
CDR3: CASSDRGGQETQYF

size: -
length: 16
V: TRBV11-2
D: -
J: TRBJ1-4
DNA: TGTGCCAGCAGCGAACCTTACCGGGACAAGAATGAAAAACTGTTTTTT
CDR3: CASSEPYRDKNEKLFF

size: few
length: 16
V: TRBV6-5
D: -
J: TRBJ2-6
DNA: TGTGCCAGCAGTTACTTAGCCGGGGCTGGGGCCAACGTCCTGACTTTC
CDR3: CASSYLAGAGANVLTF

size: -
length: 15
V: TRBV6-2/TRBV6-3
D: TRBD1
J: TRBJ2-7
DNA: TGTGCCAGCAGTGGTCCGGACAGGGGAAGGGACGAGCAGTACTTC
CDR3: CASSGPDRGRDEQYF

size: -
length: 13
V: TRBV6-1
D: -
J: TRBJ1-1
DNA: TGTGCCAGCAGTGTGAATCGGGGCACTGAAGCTTTCTTT
CDR3: CASSVNRGTEAFF

size: -
length: 16
V: TRBV4-1
D: -
J: TRBJ2-1
DNA: TGCGCCAGCAGCCAAGTCAAGAAACAGCTATACAATGAGCAGTTCTTC
CDR3: CASSQVKKQLYNEQFF

size: -
length: 14
V: TRBV10-3
D: -
J: TRBJ2-5
DNA: TGTGCCATCAGTGAGTCGTGGGCCAAGGAGACCCAGTACTTC
CDR3: CAISESWAKETQYF

size: -
length: 14
V: TRBV7-9
D: -
J: TRBJ2-7
DNA: TGTGCCAGCAGCTTAACCACAGTATACTACGAGCAGTACTTC
CDR3: CASSLTTVYYEQYF

size: -
length: 14
V: TRBV5-1
D: TRBD2
J: TRBJ2-3
DNA: TGCGCCAGCAGCTTCAGCGGGGGGATAGATACGCAGTATTTT
CDR3: CASSFSGGIDTQYF

size: -
length: 16
V: TRBV7-9
D: TRBD1
J: TRBJ1-4
DNA: TGTGCCAGCAGCTTAATAGGACAGGCAACTAATGAAAAACTGTTTTTT
CDR3: CASSLIGQATNEKLFF

size: -
length: 14
V: TRBV27
D: -
J: TRBJ2-7
DNA: TGTGCCAGCAGTCCTCGCCGGGAGTCCTACGAGCAGTACTTC
CDR3: CASSPRRESYEQYF

size: -
length: 14
V: TRBV5-1
D: -
J: TRBJ2-1
DNA: TGCGCCAGCAGCGGGGCCCAACCCCCGAATGAGCAGTTCTTC
CDR3: CASSGAQPPNEQFF

size: -
length: 13
V: TRBV23-1
D: TRBD1
J: TRBJ2-4
DNA: TGCGCCAGCAGGGACAGGGGGCGCAACATTCAGTACTTC
CDR3: CASRDRGRNIQYF

size: -
length: 11
V: TRBV20-1
D: -
J: TRBJ1-2
DNA: TGCAGTGCTATTTTCCAAGCGGGCTACACCTTC
CDR3: CSAIFQAGYTF

size: few
length: 15
V: TRBV14
D: -
J: TRBJ2-7
DNA: TGTGCCAGCAGCCAAGAGGCGGTGGCCTCCTACGAGCAGTACTTC
CDR3: CASSQEAVASYEQYF

size: -
length: 12
V: TRBV28
D: -
J: TRBJ1-1
DNA: TGTGCCAGCAGCCCCTGGAACACTGAAGCTTTCTTT
CDR3: CASSPWNTEAFF

size: few
length: 15
V: TRBV5-8
D: TRBD2
J: TRBJ2-2
DNA: TGTGCCAGCAGCTTGAAACTAGCGGGGACGGGGGAGCTGTTTTTT
CDR3: CASSLKLAGTGELFF

size: -
length: 16
V: TRBV5-1
D: TRBD2
J: TRBJ2-1
DNA: TGCGCCAGCAGCTCGGACGGGGGGGCGAGTTACAATGAGCAGTTCTTC
CDR3: CASSSDGGASYNEQFF

size: -
length: 14
V: TRBV4-2
D: TRBD1
J: TRBJ1-5
DNA: TGTGCCAGCAGCCGGGACAGGGGCAATCAGCCCCAGCATTTT
CDR3: CASSRDRGNQPQHF

size: few
length: 11
V: TRBV6-5
D: -
J: TRBJ2-1
DNA: TGTGCCAGCAGTTCCCCCGTAGAGCAGTTCTTC
CDR3: CASSSPVEQFF

size: -
length: 17
V: TRBV18
D: -
J: TRBJ1-1
DNA: TGTGCCAGCTCACGACAGCCGGTCAATTTACTGAACACTGAAGCTTTCTTT
CDR3: CASSRQPVNLLNTEAFF

size: -
length: 17
V: TRBV9
D: -
J: TRBJ1-3
DNA: TGTGCCAGCAGCGTAGTCCCCGGACTGCTCTCTGGAAACACCATATATTTT
CDR3: CASSVVPGLLSGNTIYF

size: few
length: 12
V: TRBV30
D: -
J: TRBJ2-7
DNA: TGTGCCTGGAGTTGGCACAGCTACGAGCAGTACTTC
CDR3: CAWSWHSYEQYF

size: -
length: 15
V: TRBV7-3
D: TRBD1
J: TRBJ1-4
DNA: TGTGCCAGCAGCTTGACAGGGGGCCCTAATGAAAAACTGTTTTTT
CDR3: CASSLTGGPNEKLFF

size: -
length: 13
V: TRBV9
D: -
J: TRBJ2-5
DNA: TGTGCCAGCAGCGTAGGGACTCAAGAGACCCAGTACTTC
CDR3: CASSVGTQETQYF

size: -
length: 16
V: TRBV11-3
D: TRBD2
J: TRBJ2-1
DNA: TGTGCCAGCAGCTTAGATGGGCGGGGGGGCAAAGATGAGCAGTTCTTC
CDR3: CASSLDGRGGKDEQFF

size: -
length: 18
V: TRBV6-2/TRBV6-3
D: -
J: TRBJ2-2
DNA: TGTGCCAGCAGTTCCGCTGGTATACTCCATCGGGTTGACGGGGAGCTGTTTTTT
CDR3: CASSSAGILHRVDGELFF